This T cell receptor (beta chain) was found in a study of CD8 T cells in Susac syndrome. Reverse transcription used about 0.5 to 1 ug RNA and random hexamers. TCRdb processed the immunoSEQ multiplex PCR reads anew with MiXCR; each CDR3 protein has one entry. The sample holds fewer than 300,000 distinct CDR3 sequences, approximately 81% seen once. Germline V gene data show CDR1 as SGHTS and CDR2 as YDEGEE. J gave up 5 bases and V 2 bases, and 7 bases lay outside the gene matches. This CDR3 has 15 residues. Sequenced: CD8+ T cells from PBMCs. The rearrangement uses TRBV5-8 and TRBJ2-7; 10 nucleotides align to TRBD1. This clonotype was obtained from a human donor with multiple sclerosis. The CDR3 sequence: CASSLRDRGSDEQYF. The CDR3 DNA reads TGTGCCAGCAGCTTAAGGGACAGGGGAAGCGACGAGCAGTACTTC.